What follows are 32 T cell receptor beta chains derived from one specimen sequenced in a study of cytomegalovirus exposure and HLA in healthy donors. It was with 60 Vbeta and 13 Jbeta primers that the PCR ran. Repertoires were generated with immunoSEQ multiplex PCR, while TCRdb's copy carries only in-frame clones and drops some. The sample has 150,000 to 200,000 clones, roughly 80% seen once. Sequenced input: PBMCs. These receptors were taken from a male donor in good health and CMV-seronegative.

The CDR3 coding sequence is TGTGCCAGCAGTATGGACTTTAGAGATACGCAGTATTTT. It yields the protein CASSMDFRDTQYF. The chain has TRBV6-1 and TRBJ2-3, with TRBD2 as a possible D gene (5 bases). Trimming removed 5 bases from V and 5 bases from J, with 11 bases in between. Germline CDR1 MNHNS, CDR2 SASEGT. The CDR3 totals 13 residues.

The chain is built from TRBV11-3 and TRBJ2-1; D gene ambiguous. The CDR3 sequence is 13 residues long. V was clipped by 1 base and J by 7 bases, with 8 bases between them. Germline CDR1 is SGHNT and CDR2 is YENEEA. In DNA form, the CDR3 reads TGTGCCAGCAGCTTAGGCAGGTTAAATGAGCAGTTCTTC. Its translation is CASSLGRLNEQFF.

The chain couples TRBV15 to TRBJ1-2; TRBD1 aligns across 7 bases. The CDR3 sequence is 14 residues long. Germline CDR1 LNHNV, CDR2 YYDKDF (reference sequence). The trim removed 7 bases at V and 1 base at J, leaving 6 bases unmatched. The DNA for the CDR3 is TGTGCCACCACTTCAGACAGGGTTAACTATGGCTACACCTTC. It is translated as CATTSDRVNYGYTF.

V usage is TRBV5-4 and J usage is TRBJ1-2; 9 nucleotides line up with TRBD1. The J segment lost 3 bases and the V segment lost 4 bases, leaving 4 bases of the junction unmatched. This CDR3 has 14 residues. Germline CDR1 is SGHNT and CDR2 is YYREEE (reference sequence). The CDR3 region has the DNA TGTGCCAGCAGCGAGGGACAGGGCGACTATGGCTACACCTTC. It yields the protein CASSEGQGDYGYTF.

The table lists this clone with a few counts. The chain combines TRBV7-6 with TRBJ2-7; 12 nucleotides line up with TRBD2. The CDR3 sequence is 15 residues long. Germline V CDR1 and CDR2: SGHVS, FNYEAQ. V shed 5 bases and J 4 bases; nucleotides not matched to a gene: 6. This CDR3 reads CASSPLTSGGYEQYF. CDR3 in DNA: TGTGCCAGCAGCCCTTTGACTAGCGGGGGATACGAGCAGTACTTC.

The chain joins TRBV23-1 to TRBJ1-1; D is perhaps TRBD1 (6 bases). TRBV23-1 is marked as an open reading frame, function uncertain. This CDR3 contains 14 residues. V shed 3 bases and J shed 5 bases, with 13 bases lying between them. CDR3 residues: CASSHPGHRTEAFF. The CDR3 nucleotides read TGCGCCAGCAGTCACCCGGGACATCGGACTGAAGCTTTCTTT.

A few counts support this clone. The chain links TRBV28 to TRBJ1-4, with 9 positions matching TRBD1. Germline V gene lookup returns CDR1 MDHEN and CDR2 SYDVKM. The CDR3 is 14 residues long. V was clipped by 6 bases and J by 6 bases; unmatched bases: 5. The DNA for the CDR3 is TGTGCCAGCAGATCGGGACAGGGCTATGAAAAACTGTTTTTT. Its translation: CASRSGQGYEKLFF. Filled out from reference TRBV28 and TRBJ1-4, the complete variable domain reads DVKVTQSSRYLVKRTGEKVFLECVQDMDHENMFWYRQDPGLGLRLIYFSYDVKMKEKGDIPEGYSVSREKKERFSLILESASTNQTSMYLCASRSGQGYEKLFFGSGTQLSVL.

This chain links TRBV19 with TRBJ1-2; 9 bases fit TRBD1. From germline, CDR1 is LNHDA and CDR2 SQIVND (reference sequence). The length of the CDR3 is 13 residues. Trimming at V came to 5 bases and at J to 7 bases, leaving 5 bases not matched to a gene. CDR3 residues: CASSVTGGGGYTF. The DNA for the CDR3 is TGTGCCAGTAGTGTCACAGGGGGCGGTGGCTACACCTTC.

The V call is TRBV7-9, the J call TRBJ1-1; 8 bases map to TRBD1. The germline CDR1 and CDR2 sequences are SEHNR and FQNEAQ (reference sequence). The CDR3 totals 15 residues. Unmatched junction bases numbered 7, after V lost 5 bases and J lost 2 bases. CDR3 DNA sequence: TGTGCCAGCAGCACCCCGGACAGGGTAAACACTGAAGCTTTCTTT. It is translated as CASSTPDRVNTEAFF.

V is TRBV5-1 and J is TRBJ1-4; a weak D match, TRBD1 (5 bases). V was clipped by 0 bases and J by 3 bases, with 9 bases between them. CDR1 is SGHRS, CDR2 YFSETQ, per germline. The CDR3 is 15 residues long. CDR3 in DNA: TGCGCCAGCAGCTTGGAGGGGACTGCTAATGAAAAACTGTTTTTT. This codes for CASSLEGTANEKLFF.

This clone has only one observation. The chain links TRBV10-3 to TRBJ1-1; 11 bases line up with TRBD1. In germline, CDR1 is ENHRY, CDR2 SYGVKD. The CDR3 covers 15 residues. J was trimmed by 5 bases and V by 0 bases; bases with no gene match: 2. Written as DNA, the CDR3 is TGTGCCATCAGTGAGTCGGGACAGGGGGGGACTGAAGCTTTCTTT. Protein: CAISESGQGGTEAFF.

The chain combines TRBV6-5 with TRBJ1-6; tentative D call: TRBD1 (6 bases). Germline CDR1 and CDR2: MNHEY and SVGAGI. Trimming pared 0 bases from V and 6 bases from J, leaving 12 bases between. This CDR3 has 16 amino acids. The chain's CDR3 is CASSYSILQGNSPLHF. In DNA, the CDR3 is TGTGCCAGCAGTTACTCGATTCTACAGGGTAATTCACCCCTCCACTTT.

This clone was recorded a few times. The chain carries TRBV15 and TRBJ2-7, with 9 bases lining up with TRBD1. Germline V lookup: CDR1 LNHNV, CDR2 YYDKDF (reference sequence). CDR3 length equals 15 residues. With 3 bases clipped from V and 4 bases from J, the junction kept 7 bases outside the gene matches. The CDR3 region is CATSRLQGAVYEQYF. In DNA form, the CDR3 reads TGTGCCACCAGCAGGCTACAGGGGGCTGTTTACGAGCAGTACTTC.

V and J are TRBV28 and TRBJ2-7; 12 bases are a match to TRBD2. V lost 5 bases, J lost 4 bases, and 6 bases stayed unmatched. Germline V CDR1 and CDR2: MDHEN, SYDVKM. The CDR3 contains 15 residues. The CDR3 loop is CASSDGLAGLYEQYF. DNA of the CDR3: TGTGCCAGCAGTGACGGACTAGCGGGATTATACGAGCAGTACTTC.

The V call is TRBV18, the J call TRBJ2-7; 9 bases are a match to TRBD1. After removal of 2 bases from V and 7 bases from J, the junction contained 6 bases not matched to a gene. Germline V gene lookup returns CDR1 KGHSH and CDR2 LQKENI. The CDR3 is 14 residues long. CDR3 sequence (DNA): TGTGCCAGCTCACCAGCCCGGGACAGGGTTGAGCAGTACTTC. Translated: CASSPARDRVEQYF.

This clone was counted a single time. This chain uses TRBV2 with TRBJ1-2; 8 nucleotides match TRBD1. The J segment lost 3 bases and the V segment lost 2 bases, leaving 2 bases of the junction unmatched. The CDR3 consists of 14 residues. Germline V lookup: CDR1 SNHLY, CDR2 FYNNEI. The CDR3 nucleotides read TGTGCCAGCAGTGAACTGACAGGGGACTATGGCTACACCTTC. It yields the protein CASSELTGDYGYTF.

This clone was seen once. The chain couples TRBV6-5 to TRBJ1-4; D is unresolved. This CDR3 region has 14 residues. The germline V and J ends were trimmed by 8 bases and 4 bases, with 14 bases remaining between them. Germline CDR1 is MNHEY and CDR2 is SVGAGI. The CDR3 loop is CASADGVRNEKLFF. In nucleotides, the CDR3 is TGTGCCAGCGCTGACGGGGTCCGTAATGAAAAACTGTTTTTT.

V usage is TRBV6-1 and J usage is TRBJ1-2; 8 bases map to TRBD1. Looked up from germline, CDR1 is MNHNS and CDR2 is SASEGT. Trimming removed 7 bases from V and 4 bases from J; junction bases left unmatched: 5. This CDR3 is built from 13 residues. CDR3 sequence (DNA): TGTGCCAGCAATCGGGGACAGGCCTATGGCTACACCTTC. Encoded protein: CASNRGQAYGYTF.

The sample holds one count of this clone. The chain links TRBV19 to TRBJ1-4; 8 bases are shared with TRBD1. The V gene end was trimmed by 5 bases and the J gene end by 5 bases; junction bases not matched to a gene: 7. Germline CDR1 reads LNHDA; CDR2 reads SQIVND (reference sequence). There are 15 residues in the CDR3. DNA of the CDR3: TGTGCCAGTAGTGAGTCCGGGACAGGAAATGAAAAACTGTTTTTT. Translated: CASSESGTGNEKLFF.

V is TRBV19 and J is TRBJ1-1, with 7 bases matching TRBD1. This CDR3 region has 19 residues. V trimming: 0 bases; J trimming: 0 bases; junction bases outside the gene matches: 13. The germline CDR1 and CDR2 sequences are LNHDA and SQIVND (reference sequence). The CDR3 DNA sequence: TGTGCCAGTAGTATAGATCTCGCGACAGGGTGGGGGATGAACACTGAAGCTTTCTTT. It specifies CASSIDLATGWGMNTEAFF. Together with reference TRBV19 and TRBJ1-1, the CDR3 gives the full variable domain: DGGITQSPKYLFRKEGQNVTLSCEQNLNHDAMYWYRQDPGQGLRLIYYSQIVNDFQKGDIAEGYSVSREKKESFPLTVTSAQKNPTAFYLCASSIDLATGWGMNTEAFFGQGTRLTVV.

V is TRBV28 and J is TRBJ2-5; D not resolved. The CDR3 loop spans 12 amino acids. Trimming cost V 7 bases and J 5 bases, with 11 bases left between them. CDR1 is MDHEN, CDR2 SYDVKM, per germline. CDR3 sequence: CASMSPPETQYF. Written as DNA, the CDR3 is TGTGCCAGCATGTCCCCCCCTGAGACCCAGTACTTC.

The CDR3 DNA reads as TGTGCCAGCAGCTTGGGACAGGGAGACACAGATACGCAGTATTTT. Translation gives CASSLGQGDTDTQYF. The chain joins TRBV7-9 to TRBJ2-3, with TRBD1 matching over 9 bases. CDR3 length: 15 amino acids. V lost 3 bases to trimming and J lost 2 bases; unmatched junction nucleotides: 3. Looked up from germline, CDR1 is SEHNR and CDR2 is FQNEAQ (reference sequence).

The chain couples TRBV5-4 to TRBJ1-4; no clear D gene. The V gene lost 1 base and the J gene lost 4 bases, with 8 bases spanning the gap. There are 14 residues in the CDR3. Looked up from germline, CDR1 is SGHNT and CDR2 is YYREEE (reference sequence). The CDR3 loop is CASSLSSHNEKLFF. The CDR3 nucleotides read TGTGCCAGCAGCTTGTCCAGTCATAATGAAAAACTGTTTTTT. The whole variable domain, remainder taken from reference TRBV5-4 and TRBJ1-4, is ETGVTQSPTHLIKTRGQQVTLRCSSQSGHNTVSWYQQALGQGPQFIFQYYREEENGRGNFPPRFSGLQFPNYSSELNVNALELDDSALYLCASSLSSHNEKLFFGSGTQLSVL.

To note about this clone: Different DNA sequences within this sample yield the same CDR3. This rearrangement joins TRBV5-1 to TRBJ2-2; D is possibly TRBD1 (6 bases). Trimming cost V 0 bases and J 1 base, with 7 bases left between them. The CDR3 consists of 15 residues. Germline V gives CDR1 SGHRS, CDR2 YFSETQ. DNA of the CDR3: TGCGCCAGCAGCTTGGGGGGACAGAACACCGGGGAGCTGTTTTTT. Translating it yields CASSLGGQNTGELFF.

The rearrangement uses TRBV28 and TRBJ1-2; the D is unclear. This CDR3 has 13 residues. Trimming shortened V by 4 bases and J by 4 bases, and 10 bases separated the two germline ends. Germline V gene sequence: CDR1 MDHEN, CDR2 SYDVKM. For the CDR3, the DNA is TGTGCCAGCAGTTCCTCGCGGGGCTATGGCTACACCTTC. Amino acids: CASSSSRGYGYTF.

The CDR3 reads CASSGGTGGAYEQYF. CDR3 nucleotides: TGTGCCAGCAGCGGAGGGACAGGGGGGGCCTACGAGCAGTACTTC. The chain joins TRBV13 to TRBJ2-7; 11 nucleotides line up with TRBD1. Germline CDR1 PRHDT, CDR2 FYEKMQ (reference sequence). Trimming took 5 bases from V and 2 from J; bases not matched to a gene: 5. There are 15 residues in the CDR3.

V and J are TRBV25-1 and TRBJ2-7; possible D gene TRBD2, 5 bases. Germline V gene sequence: CDR1 MGHDK, CDR2 SYGVNS. The CDR3 has 12 amino acids. Between the trimmed V and J ends, which lost 4 bases and 9 bases, there was a span of 13 bases. CDR3 loop: CASSVALEGQYF. As DNA, the CDR3 is TGTGCCAGCAGTGTGGCCCTTGAGGGGCAGTACTTC.

This chain joins TRBV19 and TRBJ2-3, with TRBD1 as a possible D gene (6 bases). The CDR3 is 15 residues long. Germline CDR1 is LNHDA and CDR2 is SQIVND (reference sequence). The ends were cut back, 4 bases at V and 4 bases at J, with 15 bases in the middle. CDR3 region: CASSTARTAADTQYF. The CDR3 bases are TGTGCCAGTAGTACCGCCCGGACAGCCGCAGATACGCAGTATTTT.

The V call is TRBV9, the J call TRBJ2-3; 9 positions agree with TRBD2. Germline trimming cut 0 bases from V and 5 bases from J; bases unmatched to any gene: 7. The CDR3 sequence is 16 residues long. The germline V gene has CDR1 SGDLS and CDR2 YYNGEE. The CDR3 loop reads CASSVGISGGIDTQYF. CDR3 nucleotides: TGTGCCAGCAGCGTAGGAATTAGCGGGGGAATAGATACGCAGTATTTT.

This clone was counted a single time. The V call is TRBV14, the J call TRBJ2-7; D perhaps matches TRBD2 (6 bases). Germline V gene lookup returns CDR1 SGHDN and CDR2 FVKESK. CDR3 length: 16 amino acids. Trimming shortened V by 0 bases and J by 5 bases, and 17 bases separated the two germline ends. In nucleotides, the CDR3 is TGTGCCAGCAGCCAAGATCGATGGGGCCGCGGGAACGAGCAGTACTTC. Its translation: CASSQDRWGRGNEQYF.

The count of this clone is one. The genes are TRBV27 and TRBJ1-2; D possibly corresponds to TRBD1 (6 bases). Between the trimmed V and J ends, which lost 2 bases and 3 bases, there was a span of 7 bases. Germline assignment: CDR1 MNHEY and CDR2 SMNVEV (reference sequence). The CDR3 length is 13 residues. CDR3 residues: CASSLQGYYGYTF. The CDR3 DNA is TGTGCCAGCAGTTTACAGGGGTACTATGGCTACACCTTC.

V gene TRBV7-3 combines with J gene TRBJ2-3, with 8 positions matching TRBD2. The germline V gene has CDR1 SGHTA and CDR2 FQGTGA. V was pared by 2 bases and J by 4 bases, with 2 bases of the junction left unmatched. This CDR3 region has 14 residues. CDR3 sequence reads: CASSLGLASDTQYF. CDR3 nucleotide sequence: TGTGCCAGCAGCTTAGGACTAGCCTCAGATACGCAGTATTTT.